The 18 T cell receptor beta chains reported below all come from one sample, sequenced in a study of CD8 T cells in ankylosing spondylitis. Whole-study findings and limits: Seemingly characteristic of ankylosing spondylitis blood was a TCR beta motif consisting of 7 or 8 highly homologous variants.

Antigen specificity for these receptors is unknown. A single record per CDR3 protein comes from TCRdb applying MiXCR to the 5' RACE reads. The table shows approximately 500,000 distinct CDR3 sequences, with over 9.5% occurring only once. The sample was blood, either unsorted or a sorted T cell fraction (not recorded which). All receptors come from a male donor with ankylosing spondylitis.

This clonotype was detected only a few times. The chain is built from TRBV12-3 or TRBV12-4 and TRBJ2-2; 8 bases are shared with TRBD1. This CDR3 is 17 amino acids long. J lost 1 base, V lost 6 bases, and 10 bases had no gene match. The CDR3 bases are TGTGCCAGCAGCCGGGACAGGCCCGAACTGAACACCGGGGAGCTGTTTTTT. The encoded protein is CASSRDRPELNTGELFF.

This clonotype was observed a handful of times. V is TRBV7-2 and J is TRBJ2-3; D is ambiguous. V lost 5 bases and J 2 bases, leaving 5 bases between the germline ends. The CDR3 consists of 12 residues. Germline V gene lookup returns CDR1 SGHTA and CDR2 FQGNSA. CDR3 nucleotide sequence: TGTGCCAGCAGCATCCACACAGATACGCAGTATTTT. Protein sequence: CASSIHTDTQYF.

There are a few counts of this clonotype. The chain is built from TRBV7-2 and TRBJ1-6; the D is unclear. The V and J ends lost 5 bases and 2 bases respectively, with 16 bases between them. CDR1 SGHTA and CDR2 FQGNSA come from the germline V gene. CDR3 length: 17 residues. The CDR3 DNA sequence: TGTGCCAGCAGCCTGCTAGCGGGTTTCACCTATAATTCACCCCTCCACTTT. It encodes CASSLLAGFTYNSPLHF.

This clonotype was found a few times. The chain recombines TRBV27 with TRBJ1-6; D uncertain. The germline CDR1 and CDR2 sequences are MNHEY and SMNVEV (reference sequence). The CDR3 runs 14 residues. V lost 5 bases, J lost 4 bases, and 9 bases lay in between. The CDR3 nucleotides read TGTGCCAGCAGTCCCGGGGATTATAATTCACCCCTCCACTTT. This gives the protein CASSPGDYNSPLHF.

The J gene is TRBJ2-2, the V gene TRBV4-1, with a possible D match to TRBD1 (6 bases). Germline V lookup: CDR1 MGHRA, CDR2 YSYEKL. Trimming took off 1 base at V and 4 bases at J, with 10 bases between the two ends. The CDR3 sequence is 15 residues long. The CDR3 DNA is TGCGCCAGCAGCCAAGCCGGGACACTCACCGGGGAGCTGTTTTTT. Its translation is CASSQAGTLTGELFF.

This clonotype was seen more than once but under ten times. This chain connects TRBV10-3 to TRBJ2-7; 8 bases fit TRBD1. The CDR3 contains 14 residues. V shed 10 bases and J 2 bases; nucleotides not matched to a gene: 10. Germline V gene lookup returns CDR1 ENHRY and CDR2 SYGVKD. CDR3 protein: CATRTGQVTYEQYV. The DNA of the CDR3 is TGTGCCACAAGAACGGGACAGGTCACCTACGAGCAGTACGTC.

The chain's CDR3 is CASSVRGAETQYF. CDR3 bases: TGTGCCAGCAGTGTACGGGGGGCAGAGACCCAGTACTTC. The rearrangement joins TRBV6-1 to TRBJ2-5; weak D call: TRBD2 (7 bases). Looked up from germline, CDR1 is MNHNS and CDR2 is SASEGT. Trimming cost V 4 bases and J 4 bases, with 10 bases left between them. CDR3 length: 13 residues.

This clonotype was counted ten times or more. This rearrangement joins TRBV15 to TRBJ2-5, with D possibly called TRBD1 or TRBD2 (6 bases each). The CDR3 is 17 amino acids. Germline CDR1 reads LNHNV; CDR2 reads YYDKDF (reference sequence). Deletions cut 0 bases from V and 2 bases from J, with 16 bases between. CDR3 nucleotides: TGTGCCACCAGCAGAGATCGCGGTAGGGGGGCTCAAGAGACCCAGTACTTC. It is translated as CATSRDRGRGAQETQYF.

This clonotype was recorded a few times. The chain has TRBV10-2 and TRBJ2-7; D unresolved. The CDR3 runs 13 residues. CDR1 WSHSY and CDR2 SAAADI come from the germline V gene. V lost 3 bases, J lost 4 bases, and 10 bases lay in between. The CDR3 protein is CASSEGKQYEQYF. In DNA, the CDR3 is TGCGCCAGCAGTGAAGGGAAACAGTACGAGCAGTACTTC.

This clonotype appeared a few times. The chain uses TRBV10-3 and TRBJ1-1; D possibly corresponds to TRBD1 (6 bases). The CDR3 is 16 residues long. Trimming pared 2 bases from V and 7 bases from J, leaving 20 bases between. CDR1 and CDR2 from the germline V gene are ENHRY and SYGVKD. The CDR3 is CAISEVTGGRALEAFF. CDR3 in DNA: TGTGCCATCAGTGAGGTCACTGGGGGGCGAGCACTTGAAGCTTTCTTT.

This clonotype was seen more than once but under ten times. The chain employs TRBV6-1 and TRBJ2-3, with 12 bases fitting TRBD2. The junction had 6 bases not matched to a gene; V was cut back by 1 base and J by 4 bases. The CDR3 spans 17 residues. CDR1 and CDR2 from the germline V gene are MNHNS and SASEGT. The CDR3 loop reads CASSEGPGTSGPDTQYF. The CDR3 coding sequence is TGTGCCAGCAGTGAAGGCCCCGGGACTAGCGGGCCAGATACGCAGTATTTT.

The rearrangement joins TRBV12-3 or TRBV12-4 to TRBJ1-5; TRBD1 aligns across 9 bases. With V trimmed by 6 bases and J by 9 bases, 12 bases remained unmatched. The CDR3 is 15 residues long. CDR3 sequence: CASSPQGQGKGPQHF. The CDR3 DNA is TGTGCCAGCAGCCCCCAGGGACAGGGAAAGGGGCCCCAGCATTTT.

This clonotype appeared a few times. The chain couples TRBV30 to TRBJ2-7, with D perhaps TRBD2 (6 bases). The germline V and J ends were trimmed by 1 base and 0 bases, with 16 bases remaining between them. The germline V gene has CDR1 GTSNPN and CDR2 SVGIG (reference sequence). CDR3 length equals 16 residues. DNA for the CDR3: TGTGCCTGGAGTGCCCCGGGGGAGCGAGGCTCCTACGAGCAGTACGTC. Translated, it gives CAWSAPGERGSYEQYV.

This rearrangement joins TRBV25-1 to TRBJ2-2; D gene uncertain. The CDR3 runs to 14 residues. Trimming pared 2 bases from V and 6 bases from J, leaving 10 bases between. Germline values: CDR1 MGHDK, CDR2 SYGVNS. The CDR3 bases are TGTGCCAGCAGTGAACTATCCCCGGCCGGGGAGCTGTTTTTT. Protein product: CASSELSPAGELFF.

The chain is built from TRBV12-3 or TRBV12-4 and TRBJ1-1; D call uncertain. The CDR3 extends over 12 amino acids. V was cut by 5 bases and J by 5 bases, with 9 bases left in between. This CDR3 reads CASSITVTEAFF. In nucleotides, the CDR3 is TGTGCCAGCAGTATAACGGTGACTGAAGCTTTCTTT.

This clonotype showed up just a few times. V usage is TRBV12-3 or TRBV12-4 and J usage is TRBJ2-3; the match to TRBD2 covers 9 bases. The CDR3 is 15 amino acids. The V and J ends lost 7 bases and 1 base, in that order; junction bases with no gene match: 6. Here the CDR3 reads CASIPRTSGTDTQYF. For the CDR3, the DNA is TGTGCCAGCATCCCTCGGACTAGCGGCACAGATACGCAGTATTTT.

The chain is built from TRBV20-1 and TRBJ1-1; no firm D call. The germline CDR1 and CDR2 sequences are DFQATT and SNEGSKA (reference sequence). Trimming left V 3 bases short and J 4 bases short, with 9 bases between. CDR3 length: 12 amino acids. CDR3 sequence: CSARMIATEAFF. CDR3 nucleotides: TGCAGTGCTAGGATGATAGCCACTGAAGCTTTCTTT.

The chain combines TRBV5-1 with TRBJ1-4; 9 nucleotides line up with TRBD1. Trimming removed 4 bases from V and 7 bases from J; junction bases left unmatched: 5. The CDR3 length is 14 residues. Germline CDR1 SGHRS, CDR2 YFSETQ. DNA for the CDR3: TGCGCCAGCAGCACGGACAGGGGAGGTGAAAAACTGTTTTTT. Translating gives CASSTDRGGEKLFF.